The clone carrying this TCR beta chain came up a few times. Its antigen is unidentified. The source of the sample is a study of T-cell reconstitution after alpha-beta-depleted transplantation in children. Study-level results: Reportedly, alpha-beta T cells present about two months post-transplant originated from several hundred expanded clones of graft origin.

TCRbeta library construction was performed incorporating unique molecular identifiers. TCRdb passed the PCR reads through MiXCR, listing each CDR3 protein once. Here the sample spans approximately 800,000 distinct CDR3 sequences, roughly 15% being singletons. In germline, CDR1 is MNHEY, CDR2 SVGAGI. The CDR3 runs to 15 residues. Trimming cost V 2 bases and J 5 bases, with 13 bases left between them. Sequencing was performed on PBMCs, mostly from graft donor cells, taken 360 days after TCRalphabeta/CD19-depleted stem cell transplant. The chain uses TRBV6-5 and TRBJ1-3; D unclear. This TCR came from a male patient younger than 18 who had a stem cell transplant for acute lymphoblastic leukemia, so the T cells may come from the graft donor. The CDR3 nucleotides read TGTGCCAGCAGTTACGGGCAGGACCGTAGAAACACCATATATTTT. Its protein product is CASSYGQDRRNTIYF.